This TCR beta chain was sequenced in a study of tumor-infiltrating lymphocytes in primary liver carcinoma. Study in general: Aged between 30 and 69 years, the patients were men and women.

Co-extracted RNA and DNA came from about 19-30 mg of unsorted bulk tissue. Each tumor sample had over 80% viable tumor cells. The authors made TCR beta cDNA from about 500 ng total RNA with a constant-region primer. ARM-PCR, slightly modified, supplied the TCR beta libraries through three nested multiplex PCR rounds. Each of the first two PCR rounds ran approximately 9 cycles with TRBV1-TRBV30 forward and C-beta reverse primers. TCRdb re-derived calls from the multiplex PCR reads in MiXCR, one entry per CDR3 protein. The sample has under 200,000 distinct CDR3 sequences; around four fifths are singletons. Concerning this clonotype: Its target is not known.

Study observations and caveats: Tumors had a top-250-clone fraction that was significantly higher than blood (p = 0.039). Tumor-adjacent and tumor-blood pairs shared a smaller degree of overlap than tumor region pairs.

V was clipped by 7 bases and J by 10 bases, with 32 bases between them. Germline V gene data show CDR1 as SQVTM and CDR2 as ANQGSEA. The CDR3 totals 16 residues. Sequences were obtained from tumor tissue from primary liver carcinoma. The rearrangement joins TRBV29-1 to TRBJ2-7; D call uncertain. This receptor was taken from a man aged 35-49 years with primary liver carcinoma and hepatitis B virus infection. The DNA for the CDR3 is TGCAGCGCCATGACATCTGGGATCGGCACTCCCTACCATCAGTACTTC. As protein: CSAMTSGIGTPYHQYF.